Presented here are 14 T cell receptor beta chains from one specimen sequenced in a study of cytotoxic CD8 clonotypes in ibrutinib-treated CLL. TCRdb's table, derived via immunoSEQ multiplex PCR, lists solely in-frame clones and lacks some. The repertoire includes about 200,000 clones, 60% to 80% of them detected once, and roughly 5.8% sits in the top ten. Here the sequenced sample was PBMCs, taken after 12 months of ibrutinib treatment. The source is a human donor with chronic lymphocytic leukemia.

V is TRBV9 and J is TRBJ2-1; D possibly corresponds to TRBD2 (6 bases). The CDR3 runs 16 residues. Germline V gene lookup returns CDR1 SGDLS and CDR2 YYNGEE. The ends were cut back, 0 bases at V and 0 bases at J, with 10 bases in the middle. The DNA for the CDR3 is TGTGCCAGCAGCGTAGTGGCGGGGAGCTCCTACAATGAGCAGTTCTTC. This codes for CASSVVAGSSYNEQFF.

The genes are TRBV7-9 and TRBJ2-1; TRBD1 matches at 9 bases. V was pared by 3 bases and J by 5 bases, with 5 bases of the junction left unmatched. This CDR3 region has 15 residues. Germline V lookup: CDR1 SEHNR, CDR2 FQNEAQ (reference sequence). CDR3 loop: CASSFPGQGNNEQFF. CDR3 in DNA: TGTGCCAGCAGCTTCCCGGGACAGGGAAACAATGAGCAGTTCTTC. The entire variable domain, with the rest obtained from reference TRBV7-9 and TRBJ2-1, is as follows: DTGVSQNPRHKITKRGQNVTFRCDPISEHNRLYWYRQTLGQGPEFLTYFQNEAQLEKSRLLSDRFSAERPKGSFSTLEIQRTEQGDSAMYLCASSFPGQGNNEQFFGPGTRLTVL.

This chain's CDR3 is CALEGGGPTGYTF. Here the CDR3 DNA reads TGTGCGCTCGAGGGTGGGGGCCCCACGGGCTACACCTTC. J is TRBJ1-2 and V is TRBV2; D may be TRBD1 (6 bases). CDR1 is SNHLY, CDR2 FYNNEI, per germline. CDR3 length equals 13 residues.

The V gene is TRBV19, the J gene TRBJ1-1, with 9 bases identical to TRBD1. With 5 bases clipped from V and 4 bases from J, the junction kept 8 bases outside the gene matches. The CDR3 consists of 15 residues. Germline CDR1 is LNHDA and CDR2 is SQIVND (reference sequence). CDR3: CASSPSRTGATEAFF. The CDR3 nucleotides are TGTGCCAGTAGTCCATCTCGGACAGGGGCCACTGAAGCTTTCTTT.

The chain uses TRBV7-9 and TRBJ1-4; D unclear. Germline lookup yields CDR1 SEHNR and CDR2 FQNEAQ (reference sequence). The V end lost 1 base, the J end lost 4 bases, and 7 bases lay between the germline ends. CDR3 length: 14 residues. CDR3 bases: TGTGCCAGCAGCTTAGTGGCGGTTAATGAAAAACTGTTTTTT. Residues: CASSLVAVNEKLFF.

CDR3 region: CASSKDRYEQYF. The CDR3 region has the DNA TGTGCCAGTAGTAAGGACCGCTACGAGCAGTACTTC. This rearrangement joins TRBV19 to TRBJ2-7; D call uncertain. The V end was cut by 4 bases, the J end by 3 bases, with 7 bases between. In germline, CDR1 is LNHDA, CDR2 SQIVND (reference sequence). CDR3 length equals 12 residues.

The count of this clone is one. This rearrangement joins TRBV7-9 to TRBJ2-1, with D perhaps TRBD2 (6 bases). The length of the CDR3 is 16 residues. V lost 5 bases, J lost 7 bases, and 21 bases lay in between. The germline V gene has CDR1 SEHNR and CDR2 FQNEAQ (reference sequence). In DNA form, the CDR3 reads TGTGCCAGCAGCCCCTCGGGACTCCGGTCCGTGAATGAGCAGTTCTTC. Translating gives CASSPSGLRSVNEQFF.

This clone was found a few times. The chain recombines TRBV9 with TRBJ1-2; TRBD1 is a possible D gene (5 bases). V was trimmed by 4 bases and J by 6 bases, leaving 16 bases between them. This CDR3 comprises 14 residues. CDR1 and CDR2 from the germline V gene are SGDLS and YYNGEE. The CDR3, as DNA: TGTGCCAGCAGCTCCTGGACAAGGAGTGATGGCTACACCTTC. It codes for CASSSWTRSDGYTF.

The V gene is TRBV7-3, the J gene TRBJ2-2, with D hard to call. This CDR3 comprises 13 residues. Trimming left V 8 bases short and J 0 bases short, with 7 bases between. The germline CDR1 and CDR2 sequences are SGHTA and FQGTGA. The CDR3, as DNA: TGTGCCAGCCAAGGGTCGAACACCGGGGAGCTGTTTTTT. Translating it yields CASQGSNTGELFF. The whole variable domain, filled in from reference TRBV7-3 and TRBJ2-2, reads GAGVSQTPSNKVTEKGKYVELRCDPISGHTALYWYRQSLGQGPEFLIYFQGTGAADDSGLPNDRFFAVRPEGSVSTLKIQRTERGDSAVYLCASQGSNTGELFFGEGSRLTVL.

CDR3 in DNA: TGTGCCATGAGGGCTAGCGGGTCCTACGAGCAGTACTTC. It yields the protein CAMRASGSYEQYF. The V and J genes are TRBV30 and TRBJ2-7; 8 nucleotides line up with TRBD2. This CDR3 comprises 13 residues. V gave up 8 bases and J gave up 1 base; unmatched junction bases: 7. Germline V gives CDR1 GTSNPN, CDR2 SVGIG (reference sequence).

The genes are TRBV14 and TRBJ1-6; D is unresolved. V was cut by 2 bases and J by 14 bases, with 13 bases left in between. The V gene's germline CDR1 is SGHDN and CDR2 FVKESK. The CDR3 length is 13 residues. CDR3 sequence: CASSQLDVLSLHF. In nucleotides, the CDR3 is TGTGCCAGCAGCCAATTGGACGTCCTTTCCCTCCACTTT.

The gene calls are TRBV7-9 and TRBJ2-7; D possibly corresponds to TRBD2 (5 bases). Trimming took 3 bases from V and 5 from J, leaving 17 bases between them. There are 15 residues in the CDR3. Germline CDR1 reads SEHNR; CDR2 reads FQNEAQ (reference sequence). This CDR3 reads CASSFLVGMVDEQYF. CDR3 DNA: TGTGCCAGCAGCTTTCTCGTCGGGATGGTAGACGAGCAGTACTTC.

V and J are TRBV9 and TRBJ1-2; 7 nucleotides match TRBD1. CDR3 length: 14 residues. The germline V gene encodes CDR1 SGDLS and CDR2 YYNGEE. V shed 4 bases and J 4 bases; nucleotides not matched to a gene: 7. The CDR3 sequence: CASSPRDSFYGYTF. The CDR3 region has the DNA TGTGCCAGCAGCCCTAGGGACAGCTTCTATGGCTACACCTTC.

This chain links TRBV7-9 with TRBJ1-5; TRBD1 aligns across 9 bases. This CDR3 contains 14 residues. Germline CDR1 is SEHNR and CDR2 is FQNEAQ (reference sequence). The J segment lost 5 bases and the V segment lost 5 bases, leaving 4 bases of the junction unmatched. CDR3 nucleotide sequence: TGTGCCAGCAGCCGACAGGGGGACTATCAGCCCCAGCATTTT. Translating it yields CASSRQGDYQPQHF.